The 19 T cell receptor beta chains below were found in one sample sequenced in a study of T cells in Graves' hyperthyroidism and ophthalmopathy. Using RNA transcripts as the source, TCR beta CDR3 regions were amplified. HTBI primers were the set used in a first-round RT-PCR of the TCR CDR3. From the multiplex PCR reads, TCRdb called clonotypes with MiXCR, one entry per CDR3 protein. The sample yields about 100,000 distinct CDR3 sequences, about a sixth seen once. The material sequenced was blood. The receptor set was obtained from a woman aged 45-65 years with Graves' hyperthyroidism.

DNA for the CDR3: TGCAGTGCCCCCGGGACCGGGACTAGCGGGGATTACAATGAGCAGTTCTTC. This gives the protein CSAPGTGTSGDYNEQFF. J is TRBJ2-1 and V is TRBV20-1; 13 bases match TRBD2. The germline V gene encodes CDR1 DFQATT and CDR2 SNEGSKA (reference sequence). V lost 6 bases to trimming and J lost 4 bases; unmatched junction nucleotides: 12. The CDR3 sequence is 17 residues long.

The gene calls are TRBV11-1 and TRBJ1-1; possible D gene TRBD1, 5 bases. V gave up 0 bases and J gave up 3 bases, with 8 bases separating them. CDR1 is SGHAT, CDR2 FQDESV, per germline (reference sequence). The CDR3 has 14 amino acids. CDR3 in amino acids: CASSLAREDTEAFF. The CDR3, as DNA: TGTGCCAGCAGCTTAGCCAGGGAGGACACTGAAGCTTTCTTT.

In this sample, this clonotype turned up once. V usage is TRBV2 and J usage is TRBJ1-5, with 9 bases lining up with TRBD1. This CDR3 comprises 13 residues. V lost 10 bases to trimming and J lost 3 bases; unmatched junction nucleotides: 4. Per the germline V gene, CDR1 is SNHLY and CDR2 is FYNNEI. The CDR3 DNA is TGTGCCACAGGACAGGGGAACAATCAGCCCCAGCATTTT. It translates to CATGQGNNQPQHF.

This clonotype showed up many times. This chain joins TRBV7-9 and TRBJ2-7; 7 nucleotides align to TRBD1. Germline CDR1 and CDR2: SEHNR and FQNEAQ (reference sequence). V was clipped by 1 base and J by 7 bases; unmatched bases: 4. The CDR3 sequence is 13 residues long. CDR3 amino acids: CASSLEGAREQYF. Here the CDR3 DNA reads TGTGCCAGCAGCTTAGAGGGGGCGCGAGAGCAGTACTTC. The full variable domain, completed using reference TRBV7-9 and TRBJ2-7, is DTGVSQNPRHKITKRGQNVTFRCDPISEHNRLYWYRQTLGQGPEFLTYFQNEAQLEKSRLLSDRFSAERPKGSFSTLEIQRTEQGDSAMYLCASSLEGAREQYFGPGTRLTVT.

This clonotype has a count of ten or more. The rearrangement links TRBV2 to TRBJ2-4; D possibly matches TRBD1 or TRBD2 (6 bases each). The CDR3 is made up of 14 amino acids. Trimming shortened V by 2 bases and J by 5 bases, and 10 bases separated the two germline ends. CDR1 SNHLY and CDR2 FYNNEI come from the germline V gene. The CDR3 loop reads CASSESGGENIQYF. The CDR3, as DNA: TGTGCCAGCAGTGAATCCGGGGGCGAAAACATTCAGTACTTC.

This clonotype was recorded at least ten times. The chain carries TRBV3-1 and TRBJ2-4; D call uncertain. V dropped 2 bases and J dropped 0 bases, with 11 bases sitting between them. Germline V gene lookup returns CDR1 LGHDT and CDR2 YNNKEL (reference sequence). The CDR3 spans 16 residues. The CDR3 nucleotides read TGTGCCAGCAGCCAATTGGACCCGGCAGCCAAAAACATTCAGTACTTC. Translated: CASSQLDPAAKNIQYF.

CDR3 sequence reads: CASSPRQDYGYTF. CDR3 sequence (DNA): TGTGCCAGCAGTCCCCGACAGGACTATGGCTACACCTTC. The chain couples TRBV6-2 or TRBV6-3 to TRBJ1-2, with D perhaps matching TRBD1 (6 bases). This CDR3 region has 13 residues. The V gene's germline CDR1 is MNHEY and CDR2 SVGEGT. Deletions cut 5 bases from V and 3 bases from J, with 10 bases between.

This CDR3 reads CASSSGGRNYGYTF. Written as DNA, the CDR3 is TGTGCCAGCAGTTCCGGGGGGCGCAACTATGGCTACACCTTC. The V and J genes are TRBV28 and TRBJ1-2; maybe TRBD1 (6 bases). Trimming removed 4 bases from V and 2 bases from J, with 11 bases in between. The germline gives CDR1 MDHEN, CDR2 SYDVKM. The CDR3 covers 14 residues.

At least ten counts were recorded for this clonotype. CDR3 DNA sequence: TGTGCCAGCAGTAAAAGGGGGACAGGGGGCAATGAGCAGTTCTTC. Protein product: CASSKRGTGGNEQFF. The rearrangement links TRBV6-1 to TRBJ2-1; 11 positions agree with TRBD1. This CDR3 comprises 15 residues. Germline V CDR1 and CDR2: MNHNS, SASEGT. The trim removed 5 bases at V and 6 bases at J, leaving 6 bases unmatched.

This clonotype was observed many times. This chain connects TRBV12-5 to TRBJ2-1, with D tentatively TRBD2 (6 bases). V lost 4 bases to trimming and J lost 3 bases, with 19 bases between them. Germline assignment: CDR1 LGHNT and CDR2 FRNRAP. This CDR3 is built from 17 residues. The DNA of the CDR3 is TGTGCTAGTGGTTCCAATGGGGGTGCGGGGCTCTACAATGAGCAGTTCTTC. This gives the protein CASGSNGGAGLYNEQFF.

This clonotype has at least ten counts. The rearrangement uses TRBV5-8 and TRBJ2-3; D call uncertain. Trimming removed 5 bases at V and 0 bases at J, with 7 bases between. Germline CDR1 SGHTS, CDR2 YDEGEE. The CDR3 is 13 amino acids. The CDR3 loop reads CASSPYSTDTQYF. Written as DNA, the CDR3 is TGTGCCAGCAGTCCCTATAGCACAGATACGCAGTATTTT.

This clonotype was picked up many times. The chain carries TRBV6-1 and TRBJ1-6; D not certain. V lost 6 bases, J lost 7 bases, and 22 bases lay in between. Germline lookup yields CDR1 MNHNS and CDR2 SASEGT. CDR3 length equals 17 residues. CDR3 residues: CASRAPLSDYRNSPLHF. CDR3 sequence (DNA): TGTGCCAGCAGGGCCCCCCTATCCGACTATCGAAATTCACCCCTCCACTTT.

V gene TRBV5-1 combines with J gene TRBJ1-4, with D perhaps matching TRBD1 (5 bases). Trimming pared 5 bases from V and 6 bases from J, leaving 17 bases between. This CDR3 spans 15 amino acids. Germline V CDR1 and CDR2: SGHRS, YFSETQ. The CDR3 sequence: CASSMGRSRYEKLFF. The CDR3 DNA reads TGCGCCAGCAGTATGGGACGGTCGCGGTATGAAAAACTGTTTTTT.

The chain couples TRBV11-2 to TRBJ2-7, with D possibly called TRBD1 or TRBD2 (5 bases each). Germline values: CDR1 SGHAT, CDR2 FQNNGV. V gave up 2 bases and J gave up 3 bases, with 11 bases separating them. This CDR3 is 14 amino acids long. CDR3 nucleotides: TGTGCCAGCAGCTTACGGGGCTTCTACTACGAGCAGTACTTC. This codes for CASSLRGFYYEQYF.

The CDR3 DNA reads as TGTGCCAGCAGGGGAGGGGTATCGACTGAAGCTTTCTTT. Translating it yields CASRGGVSTEAFF. The V gene is TRBV2, the J gene TRBJ1-1; weak D call: TRBD1 (5 bases). V gave up 6 bases and J gave up 5 bases, with 13 bases separating them. Germline CDR1 reads SNHLY; CDR2 reads FYNNEI. The CDR3 runs to 13 residues.

At least ten counts were recorded for this clonotype. This chain uses TRBV5-1 with TRBJ1-1, with 9 positions matching TRBD1. The CDR3 is made up of 14 amino acids. The V segment lost 3 bases and the J segment 4 bases; nucleotides outside the gene matches: 4. From germline, CDR1 is SGHRS and CDR2 YFSETQ. CDR3 loop: CASSSGQGFTEAFF. The CDR3 DNA is TGCGCCAGCAGCTCGGGACAGGGTTTCACTGAAGCTTTCTTT. The full variable domain, completed using reference TRBV5-1 and TRBJ1-1, is KAGVTQTPRYLIKTRGQQVTLSCSPISGHRSVSWYQQTPGQGLQFLFEYFSETQRNKGNFPGRFSGRQFSNSRSEMNVSTLELGDSALYLCASSSGQGFTEAFFGQGTRLTVV.

This clonotype came up a few times. J is TRBJ1-2 and V is TRBV27; D is uncertain. CDR3 length: 13 amino acids. Deletions cut 3 bases from V and 8 bases from J, with 13 bases between. CDR1 and CDR2 (germline): MNHEY, SMNVEV (reference sequence). CDR3 sequence (DNA): TGTGCCAGCAGTTTCTTTCAGTCTGGGGGCTACACCTTC. This sequence encodes CASSFFQSGGYTF.

At least ten counts were recorded for this clonotype. The gene calls are TRBV20-1 and TRBJ2-1; 14 bases fit TRBD2. This CDR3 is built from 15 residues. After removal of 6 bases from V and 12 bases from J, the junction contained 13 bases not matched to a gene. Germline CDR1 DFQATT, CDR2 SNEGSKA (reference sequence). DNA for the CDR3: TGCAGTGCCCCCGGGACCGGGACTAGCGGGGGAGGGCAGTTCTTC. This translates into CSAPGTGTSGGGQFF.

The table lists this clonotype with many counts. The genes are TRBV2 and TRBJ2-2; 9 nucleotides line up with TRBD2. V lost 3 bases and J lost 7; bases outside the gene matches: 6. The CDR3 is made up of 15 amino acids. Germline V gives CDR1 SNHLY, CDR2 FYNNEI. CDR3 bases: TGTGCCAGCAGTGATTGGATAGCGGGAGTCGGGGAGCTGTTTTTT. It codes for CASSDWIAGVGELFF. Variable domain in full (rest from reference TRBV2 and TRBJ2-2): EPEVTQTPSHQVTQMGQEVILRCVPISNHLYFYWYRQILGQKVEFLVSFYNNEISEKSEIFDDQFSVERPDGSNFTLKIRSTKLEDSAMYFCASSDWIAGVGELFFGEGSRLTVL.